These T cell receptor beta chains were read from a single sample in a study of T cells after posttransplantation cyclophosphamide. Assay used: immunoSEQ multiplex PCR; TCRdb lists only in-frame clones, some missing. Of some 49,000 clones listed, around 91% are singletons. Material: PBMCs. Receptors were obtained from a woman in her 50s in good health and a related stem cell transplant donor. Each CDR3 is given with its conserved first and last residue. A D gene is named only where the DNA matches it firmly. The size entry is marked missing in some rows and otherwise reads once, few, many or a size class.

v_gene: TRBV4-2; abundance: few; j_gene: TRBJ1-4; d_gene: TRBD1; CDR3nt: TGTGCCAGCAGCCCAGCAGGGACAGGGGCCCGGGAAAAACTGTTTTTT; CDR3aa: CASSPAGTGAREKLFF
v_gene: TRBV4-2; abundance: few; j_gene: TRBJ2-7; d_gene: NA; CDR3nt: TGTGCCAGCAGCCAAGCCGGGAGCGTAAACGAGCAGTACTTC; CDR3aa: CASSQAGSVNEQYF
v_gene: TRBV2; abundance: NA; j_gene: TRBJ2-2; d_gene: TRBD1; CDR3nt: TGTGCCAGCAAGGACAGGGGCTTCACCGGGGAGCTGTTTTTT; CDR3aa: CASKDRGFTGELFF
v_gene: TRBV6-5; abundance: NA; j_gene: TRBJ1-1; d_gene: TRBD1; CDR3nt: TGTGCCAGCAGTCCCAGGACAGGGGGCTACACTGAAGCTTTCTTT; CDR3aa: CASSPRTGGYTEAFF
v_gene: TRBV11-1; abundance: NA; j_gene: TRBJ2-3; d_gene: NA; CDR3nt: TGTGCCAGCAGCTTGCCGCGTTCTAGCACAGATACGCAGTATTTT; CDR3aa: CASSLPRSSTDTQYF
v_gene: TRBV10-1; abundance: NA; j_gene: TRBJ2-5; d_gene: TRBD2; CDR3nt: TGCGCCAGCAGTGGGGGGGGAGAAGAGACCCAGTACTTC; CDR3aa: CASSGGGEETQYF
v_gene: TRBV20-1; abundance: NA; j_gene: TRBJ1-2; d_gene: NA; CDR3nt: TGCAGGGCGGGGGGCAATGGCTACACCTTC; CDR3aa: CRAGGNGYTF
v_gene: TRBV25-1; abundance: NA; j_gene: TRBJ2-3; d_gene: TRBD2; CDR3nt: TGTGCCAGCAGTGATCAGCGGGAGGGCACAGATACGCAGTATTTT; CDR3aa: CASSDQREGTDTQYF
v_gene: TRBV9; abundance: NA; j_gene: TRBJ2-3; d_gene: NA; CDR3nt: TGTGCCAGCAGCGTGACCCCACATAGCTCAAGCACAGATACGCAGTATTTT; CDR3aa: CASSVTPHSSSTDTQYF
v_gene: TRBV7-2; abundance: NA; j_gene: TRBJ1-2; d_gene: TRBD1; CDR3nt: TGTGCCAGCACCCTGTGGGGGACAGGGGAGGAGGGCTACACCTTC; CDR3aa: CASTLWGTGEEGYTF
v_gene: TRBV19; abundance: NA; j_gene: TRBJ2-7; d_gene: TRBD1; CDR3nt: TGTGCCAGTAGTGGGGGGACAGGGGGCTACGAGCAGTACTTC; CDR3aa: CASSGGTGGYEQYF
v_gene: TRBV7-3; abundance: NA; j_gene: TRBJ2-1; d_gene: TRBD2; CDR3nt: TGTGCCAGCAGCTTAACTGGCGGGAGAGGGTACAATGAGCAGTTCTTC; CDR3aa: CASSLTGGRGYNEQFF
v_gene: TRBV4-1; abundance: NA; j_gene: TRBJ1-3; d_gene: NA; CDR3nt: TGCGCCAGCAGCCAAGGAACAGGGATCGGCTCTGGAAACACCATATATTTT; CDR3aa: CASSQGTGIGSGNTIYF
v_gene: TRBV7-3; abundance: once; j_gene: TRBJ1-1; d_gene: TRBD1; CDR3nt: TGTGCCAGCAGACAGACAGGGGGCTTGAACACTGAAGCTTTCTTT; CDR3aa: CASRQTGGLNTEAFF
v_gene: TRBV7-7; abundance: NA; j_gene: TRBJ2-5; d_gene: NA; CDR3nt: TGTGCCAGCAGCCTTAATCAGTGGCAAGAGACCCAGTACTTC; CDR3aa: CASSLNQWQETQYF
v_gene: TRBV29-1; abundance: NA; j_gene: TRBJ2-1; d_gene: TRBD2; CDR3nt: TGCAGCGTGGGGACTAGCGGTAACAATGAGCAGTTCTTC; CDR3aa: CSVGTSGNNEQFF
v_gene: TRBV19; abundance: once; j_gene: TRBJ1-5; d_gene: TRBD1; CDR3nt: TGTGCCTGCCGGGCCACAGGGGGCCCTCAGCCCCAGCATTTT; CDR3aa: CACRATGGPQPQHF
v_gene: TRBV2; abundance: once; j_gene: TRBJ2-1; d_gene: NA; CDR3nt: TGTGCCAGCAACCGGGGGACTTCCTACAATGAGCAGTTCTTC; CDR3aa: CASNRGTSYNEQFF
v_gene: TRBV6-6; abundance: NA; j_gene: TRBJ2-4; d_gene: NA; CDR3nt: TGTGCCAGCAGTCACAAAAACATTCAGTACTTC; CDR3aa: CASSHKNIQYF
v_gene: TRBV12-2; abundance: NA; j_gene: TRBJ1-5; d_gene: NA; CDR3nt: TGTGCAAGTCGCTTCCAGGGGAGGGTGTGCGATCAGCCCCAGCATTTT; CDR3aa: CASRFQGRVCDQPQHF
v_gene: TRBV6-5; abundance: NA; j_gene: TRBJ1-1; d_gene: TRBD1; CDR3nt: TGTGCCAGCCAGGGGGGAAGGACTGAAGCTTTCTTT; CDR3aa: CASQGGRTEAFF
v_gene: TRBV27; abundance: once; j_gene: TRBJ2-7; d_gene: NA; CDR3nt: TGTGCCGGCCGGTGGGAGGGACACTACGAGCAGTACTTC; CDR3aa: CAGRWEGHYEQYF
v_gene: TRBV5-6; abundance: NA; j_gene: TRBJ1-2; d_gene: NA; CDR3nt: TGTGCCAGCAGAGTTGAACTGGAGGATGGCTACACCTTC; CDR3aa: CASRVELEDGYTF
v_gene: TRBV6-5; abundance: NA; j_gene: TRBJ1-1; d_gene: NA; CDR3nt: TGTGCCAGCAGTGCACAGGAGAACACTGAAGCTTTCTTT; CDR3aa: CASSAQENTEAFF